This T cell receptor (beta chain) was recorded in a study of blood T cell repertoires in COVID-19. On the study more broadly: The study drew acute and convalescent COVID-19 samples from the United States, Italy and Spain. T cells, B-cell-depleted T cells, or PBMCs provided the cDNA or gDNA that served as material.

With 1 base removed from V and 10 bases from J, the gap between germline ends came to 8 bases. Germline CDR1 and CDR2: SNHLY and FYNNEI. This CDR3 contains 11 residues. In the study's own analysis: For nucleated cells, counts were estimated from reference gene primer amplification. Method: immunoSEQ multiplex PCR; TCRdb's copy keeps in-frame clones and lacks some. V and J calls and clone size are given by that table; D and trimming were obtained from the DNA. The sample yields roughly 100,000 clones, about four fifths seen once. The chain couples TRBV2 to TRBJ2-7; possible D gene TRBD1, 5 bases. The source is a man older than 75 with COVID-19, enrolled during active disease. Sequenced input: peripheral blood. This CDR3 is CASSEVRVQYF. The CDR3 nucleotides are TGTGCCAGCAGTGAAGTCAGGGTACAGTACTTC.